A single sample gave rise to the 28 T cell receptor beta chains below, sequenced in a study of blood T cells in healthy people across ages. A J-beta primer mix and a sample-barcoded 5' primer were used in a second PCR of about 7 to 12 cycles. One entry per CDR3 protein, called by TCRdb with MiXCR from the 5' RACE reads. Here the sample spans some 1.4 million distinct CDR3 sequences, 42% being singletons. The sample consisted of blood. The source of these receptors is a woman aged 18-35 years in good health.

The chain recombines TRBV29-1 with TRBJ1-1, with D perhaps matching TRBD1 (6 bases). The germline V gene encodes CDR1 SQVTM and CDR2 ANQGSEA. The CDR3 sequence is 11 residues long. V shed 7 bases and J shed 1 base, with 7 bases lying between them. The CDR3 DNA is TGCAGCGCGGGACAGAACACTGAAGCTTTCTTT. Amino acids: CSAGQNTEAFF.

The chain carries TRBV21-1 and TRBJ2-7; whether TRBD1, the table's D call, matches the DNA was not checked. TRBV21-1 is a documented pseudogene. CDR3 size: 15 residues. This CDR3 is CASTLGQDKPYEQYF. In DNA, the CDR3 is TGTGCCAGCACCTTAGGACAGGACAAACCCTACGAGCAGTACTTC.

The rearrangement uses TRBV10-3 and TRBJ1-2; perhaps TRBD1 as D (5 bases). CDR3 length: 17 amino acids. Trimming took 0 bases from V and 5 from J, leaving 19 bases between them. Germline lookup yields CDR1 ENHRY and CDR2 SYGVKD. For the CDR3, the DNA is TGTGCCATCAGTGAGTCGATGGGACGGGACCCTTATTATGGCTACACCTTC. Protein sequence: CAISESMGRDPYYGYTF.

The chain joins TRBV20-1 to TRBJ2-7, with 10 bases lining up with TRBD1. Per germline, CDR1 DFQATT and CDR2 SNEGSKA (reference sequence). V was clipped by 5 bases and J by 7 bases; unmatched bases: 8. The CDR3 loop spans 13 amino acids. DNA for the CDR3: TGCAGTGCTGACCGGGACAGGGGCAATGAGCAGTACTTC. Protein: CSADRDRGNEQYF.

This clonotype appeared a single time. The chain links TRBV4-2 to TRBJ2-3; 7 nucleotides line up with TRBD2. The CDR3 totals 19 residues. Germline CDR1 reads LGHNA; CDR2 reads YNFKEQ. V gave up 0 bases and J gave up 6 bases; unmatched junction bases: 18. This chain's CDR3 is CASSQEEGSASGFADTQYF. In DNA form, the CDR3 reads TGTGCCAGCAGCCAAGAAGAGGGATCAGCTAGCGGTTTTGCGGATACGCAGTATTTT.

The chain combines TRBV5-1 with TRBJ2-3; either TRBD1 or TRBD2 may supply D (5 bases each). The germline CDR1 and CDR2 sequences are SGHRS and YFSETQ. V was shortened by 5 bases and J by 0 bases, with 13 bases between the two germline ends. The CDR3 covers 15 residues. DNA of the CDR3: TGCGCCAGCAGAAATGGGGGAGCTAGCACAGATACGCAGTATTTT. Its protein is CASRNGGASTDTQYF. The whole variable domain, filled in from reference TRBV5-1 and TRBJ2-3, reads KAGVTQTPRYLIKTRGQQVTLSCSPISGHRSVSWYQQTPGQGLQFLFEYFSETQRNKGNFPGRFSGRQFSNSRSEMNVSTLELGDSALYLCASRNGGASTDTQYFGPGTRLTVL.

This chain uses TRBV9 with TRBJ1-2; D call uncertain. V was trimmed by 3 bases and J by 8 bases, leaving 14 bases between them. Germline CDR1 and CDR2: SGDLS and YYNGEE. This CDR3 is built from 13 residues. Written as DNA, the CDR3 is TGTGCCAGCAGCGCCGGGAACAGTAAGGGCTACACCTTC. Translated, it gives CASSAGNSKGYTF.

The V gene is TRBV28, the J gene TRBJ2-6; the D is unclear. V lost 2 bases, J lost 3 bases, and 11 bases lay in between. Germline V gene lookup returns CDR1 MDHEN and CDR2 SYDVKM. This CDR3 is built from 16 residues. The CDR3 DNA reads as TGTGCCAGCAGTTTAGATAGGTGGAGTGGGGCCAACGTCCTGACTTTC. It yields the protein CASSLDRWSGANVLTF.

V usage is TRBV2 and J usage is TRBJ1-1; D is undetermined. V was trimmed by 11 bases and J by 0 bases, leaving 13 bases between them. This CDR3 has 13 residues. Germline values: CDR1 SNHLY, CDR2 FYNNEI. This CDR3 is CASQVQVNTEAFF. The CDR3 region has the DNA TGTGCCTCCCAGGTCCAGGTGAACACTGAAGCTTTCTTT. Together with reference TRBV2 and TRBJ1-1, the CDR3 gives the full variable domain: EPEVTQTPSHQVTQMGQEVILRCVPISNHLYFYWYRQILGQKVEFLVSFYNNEISEKSEIFDDQFSVERPDGSNFTLKIRSTKLEDSAMYFCASQVQVNTEAFFGQGTRLTVV.

The CDR3 DNA sequence: TGTGCCAGCAGTCCACAAGTCTTCACTGAAGCTTTCTTT. It encodes CASSPQVFTEAFF. The chain joins TRBV6-5 to TRBJ1-1; D is uncertain. Trimming stripped 5 bases from V and 4 bases from J, with 11 bases between. The V gene's germline CDR1 is MNHEY and CDR2 SVGAGI. This CDR3 contains 13 residues.

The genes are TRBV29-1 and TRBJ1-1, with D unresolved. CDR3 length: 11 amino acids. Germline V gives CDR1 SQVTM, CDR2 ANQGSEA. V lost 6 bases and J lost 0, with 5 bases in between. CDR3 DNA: TGCAGCGTAAGACTGAACACTGAAGCTTTCTTT. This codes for CSVRLNTEAFF.

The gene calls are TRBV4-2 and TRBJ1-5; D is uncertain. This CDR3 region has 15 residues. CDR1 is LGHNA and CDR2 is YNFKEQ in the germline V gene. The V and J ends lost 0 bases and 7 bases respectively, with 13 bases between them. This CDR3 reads CASSQDRSGNQPQHF. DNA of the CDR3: TGTGCCAGCAGCCAAGATCGAAGCGGGAACCAGCCCCAGCATTTT.

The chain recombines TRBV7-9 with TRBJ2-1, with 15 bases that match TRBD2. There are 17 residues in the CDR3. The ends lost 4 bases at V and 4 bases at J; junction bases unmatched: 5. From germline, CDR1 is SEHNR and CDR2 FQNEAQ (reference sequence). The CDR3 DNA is TGTGCCAGCAGCTCGCGGACTAGCGGGGGGGTATACAATGAGCAGTTCTTC. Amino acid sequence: CASSSRTSGGVYNEQFF.

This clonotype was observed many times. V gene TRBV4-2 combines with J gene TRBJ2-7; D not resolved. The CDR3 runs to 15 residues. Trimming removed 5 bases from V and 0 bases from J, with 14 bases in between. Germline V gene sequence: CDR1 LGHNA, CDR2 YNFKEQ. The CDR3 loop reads CASSSRTGSSYEQYF. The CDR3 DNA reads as TGTGCCAGCAGCTCGCGGACCGGTAGCTCCTACGAGCAGTACTTC.

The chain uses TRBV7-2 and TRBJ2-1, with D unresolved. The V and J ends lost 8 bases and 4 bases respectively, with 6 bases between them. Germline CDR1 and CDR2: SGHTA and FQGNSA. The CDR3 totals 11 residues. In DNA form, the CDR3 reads TGTGCCAGCGGCCGATACAATGAGCAGTTCTTC. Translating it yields CASGRYNEQFF.

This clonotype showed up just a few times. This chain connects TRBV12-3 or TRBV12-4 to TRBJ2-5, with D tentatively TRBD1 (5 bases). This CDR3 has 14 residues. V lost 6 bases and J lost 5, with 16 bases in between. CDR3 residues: CASSQGVVGETQYF. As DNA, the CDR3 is TGTGCCAGCAGCCAAGGGGTAGTTGGGGAGACCCAGTACTTC.

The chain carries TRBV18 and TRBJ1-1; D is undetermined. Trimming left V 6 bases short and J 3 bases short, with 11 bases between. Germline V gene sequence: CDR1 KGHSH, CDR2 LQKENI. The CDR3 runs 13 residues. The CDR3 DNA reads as TGTGCCAGCTCTCGCGTCCGGGACACTGAAGCTTTCTTT. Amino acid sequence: CASSRVRDTEAFF.

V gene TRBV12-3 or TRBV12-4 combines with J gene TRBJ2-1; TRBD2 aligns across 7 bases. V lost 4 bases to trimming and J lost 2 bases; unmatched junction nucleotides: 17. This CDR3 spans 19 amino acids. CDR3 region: CASSSPTGGSEFAYNEQFF. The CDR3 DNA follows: TGTGCCAGCAGTTCCCCAACGGGAGGATCGGAGTTCGCCTACAATGAGCAGTTCTTC.

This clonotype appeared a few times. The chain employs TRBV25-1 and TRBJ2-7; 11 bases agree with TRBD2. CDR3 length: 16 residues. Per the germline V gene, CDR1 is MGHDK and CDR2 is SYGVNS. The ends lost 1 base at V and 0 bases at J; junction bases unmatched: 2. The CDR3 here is CASSELGTSGSYEQYF. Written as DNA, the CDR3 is TGTGCCAGCAGTGAATTGGGGACTAGCGGCTCCTACGAGCAGTACTTC.

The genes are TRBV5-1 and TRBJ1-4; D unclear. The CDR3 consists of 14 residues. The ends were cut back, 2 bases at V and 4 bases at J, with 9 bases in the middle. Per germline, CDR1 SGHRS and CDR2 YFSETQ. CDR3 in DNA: TGCGCCAGCAGCTTAGGCCCGAGTAATGAAAAACTGTTTTTT. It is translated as CASSLGPSNEKLFF.

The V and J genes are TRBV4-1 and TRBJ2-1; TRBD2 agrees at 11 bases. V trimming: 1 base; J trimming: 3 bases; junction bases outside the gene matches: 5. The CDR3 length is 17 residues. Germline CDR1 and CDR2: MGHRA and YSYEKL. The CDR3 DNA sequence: TGCGCCAGCAGCCAAGTGCCGGGACTAGCGGACTACAATGAGCAGTTCTTC. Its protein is CASSQVPGLADYNEQFF.

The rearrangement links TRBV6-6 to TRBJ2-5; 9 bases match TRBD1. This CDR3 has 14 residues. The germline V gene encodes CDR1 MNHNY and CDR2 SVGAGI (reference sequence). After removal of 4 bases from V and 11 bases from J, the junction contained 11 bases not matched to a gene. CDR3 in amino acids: CASSSGTGSNEQYF. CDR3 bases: TGTGCCAGCAGTTCCGGGACAGGGAGCAATGAGCAGTACTTC.

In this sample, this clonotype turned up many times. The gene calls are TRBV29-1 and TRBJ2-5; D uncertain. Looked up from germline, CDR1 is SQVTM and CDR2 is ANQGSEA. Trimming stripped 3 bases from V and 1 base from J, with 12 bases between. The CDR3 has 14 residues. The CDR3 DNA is TGCAGCGTTGACCCCCATGCCATCCAAGAGACCCAGTACTTC. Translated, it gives CSVDPHAIQETQYF.

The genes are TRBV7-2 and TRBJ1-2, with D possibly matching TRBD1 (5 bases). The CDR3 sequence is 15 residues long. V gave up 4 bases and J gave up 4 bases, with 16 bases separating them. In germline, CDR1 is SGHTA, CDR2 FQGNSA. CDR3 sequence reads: CASSSWGIQPYGYTF. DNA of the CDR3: TGTGCCAGCAGCTCTTGGGGGATCCAGCCCTATGGCTACACCTTC.

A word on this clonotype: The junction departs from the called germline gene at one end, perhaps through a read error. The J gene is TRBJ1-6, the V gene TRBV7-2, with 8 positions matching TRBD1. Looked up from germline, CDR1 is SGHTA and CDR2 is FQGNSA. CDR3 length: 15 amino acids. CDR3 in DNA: TGTGCCAGCAGCCCCAACAGGGGGACCAATTCACCCCCCCACTTT. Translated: CASSPNRGTNSPPHF.

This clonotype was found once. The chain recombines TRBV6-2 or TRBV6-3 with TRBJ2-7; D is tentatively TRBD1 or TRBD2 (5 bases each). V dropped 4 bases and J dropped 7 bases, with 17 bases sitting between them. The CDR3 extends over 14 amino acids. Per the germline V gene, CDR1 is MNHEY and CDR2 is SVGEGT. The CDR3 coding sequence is TGTGCCAGCAGTTCGGTGGGGGTTTACAATGAGCAGTACTTC. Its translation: CASSSVGVYNEQYF.

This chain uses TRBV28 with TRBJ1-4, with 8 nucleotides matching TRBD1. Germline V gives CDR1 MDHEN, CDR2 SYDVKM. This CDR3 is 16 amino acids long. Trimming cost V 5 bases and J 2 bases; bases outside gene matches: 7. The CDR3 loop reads CASSRDRGPTNEKLFF. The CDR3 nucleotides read TGTGCCAGCAGTCGTGACAGGGGACCCACTAATGAAAAACTGTTTTTT.

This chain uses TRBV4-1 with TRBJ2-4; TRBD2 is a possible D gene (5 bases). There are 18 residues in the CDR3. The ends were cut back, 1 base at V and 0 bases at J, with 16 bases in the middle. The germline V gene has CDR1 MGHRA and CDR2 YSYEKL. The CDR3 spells CASSQGLAIGVAKNIQYF. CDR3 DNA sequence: TGCGCCAGCAGCCAAGGTCTAGCTATCGGGGTAGCCAAAAACATTCAGTACTTC.